This note documents a single T cell receptor beta chain sequence. This CDR3 region has 14 residues. Per the germline V gene, CDR1 is SGHTA and CDR2 is FQGNSA. V was cut by 2 bases and J by 4 bases, with 11 bases left in between. These data originate in a study of T cell repertoires in cytomegalovirus infection. TCRdb reanalysed the reads using MiXCR and keeps one entry per CDR3 protein. The table lists fewer than 250,000 distinct CDR3 sequences, 9% to 15% of them singletons. The chain has TRBV7-2 and TRBJ1-1, with D possibly matching TRBD1 (5 bases). Sequenced material: PBMCs. This TCR derives from a human donor in good health (CMV status not recorded). Some clones in this sample may be carry-over from other donors' samples. CDR3 nucleotide sequence: TGTGCCAGCAGCTTACAGGGTTCGGGCACTGAAGCTTTCTTT. It yields the protein CASSLQGSGTEAFF.